This entry concerns a single T cell receptor (beta chain). Its antigen is not known. These data come from a study of CXCR3-negative and CXCR3-positive naive CD8 T cells. General observations from the study: Comparably high diversity was seen in both naive subsets, and much lower diversity in memory CD8+ cells. CXCR3 expression dropped partially after cryopreservation, and most assays relied on fresh PBMCs. Naive CXCR3-negative and CXCR3-positive cells had similar TRBV-TRBJ usage; memory differed.

Triplicates of 250,000 to 350,000 cells were sorted from each CD8+ T cell subset. In preparing the TRB cDNA libraries, 5' RACE with UMI labels was used. No DNA is given; TCRdb re-called the 5' RACE reads and lists each CDR3 protein once. Recorded for this sample: 50,000 to 65,000 distinct CDR3 sequences. Germline V lookup: CDR1 SGHTA, CDR2 FQGNSA. This CDR3 has 14 amino acids. This receptor was obtained from a human donor in good health. Some clones in this sample may be carry-over from other donors' samples. The V gene is TRBV7-2, the J gene TRBJ2-1. Sequenced sample: memory CD8+ T cells from blood. CDR3 sequence reads: CASSPIRSYNEQFF. The whole variable domain, remainder taken from reference TRBV7-2 and TRBJ2-1, is GAGVSQSPSNKVTEKGKDVELRCDPISGHTALYWYRQSLGQGLEFLIYFQGNSAPDKSGLPSDRFSAERTGGSVSTLTIQRTQQEDSAVYLCASSPIRSYNEQFFGPGTRLTVL.